This T cell receptor (beta chain) was sequenced in a study of cytomegalovirus exposure and HLA in healthy donors. The study's findings and limits: Reports indicated that the classifier achieved high specificity and sensitivity in diagnosing cytomegalovirus status. Later analysis placed DRB1 highest and HLA-C lowest in TCR association rates, which differed by HLA locus. Rare TCR sequences dominated, though some public TCRs recurred in many donors. Reportedly, fewer N-insertions than the approximately 650-donor mean appeared in an Asian-associated ancestry cluster in a later analysis.

The PCR had 60 Vbeta and 13 Jbeta primers. Sequencing used immunoSEQ multiplex PCR; TCRdb keeps in-frame clones, though not all of them. Of about 160,000 clones listed, about 71% are singletons. V was pared by 0 bases and J by 4 bases, with 9 bases between. The CDR3 loop spans 14 amino acids. The V gene's germline CDR1 is SGDLS and CDR2 YYNGEE. A note on this clone: Its antigen is undetermined.

Material: PBMCs. The source is a woman between 25 and 40 years old in good health and CMV-seronegative. The rearrangement joins TRBV9 to TRBJ2-3; D is perhaps TRBD1 (5 bases). The chain's CDR3 is CASSVGIGADTQYF. The CDR3 bases are TGTGCCAGCAGCGTAGGGATAGGGGCAGATACGCAGTATTTT.